The T cell receptor (beta chain) described here comes from a study of blood T cell repertoires in COVID-19 (TCRdb year 2020). About the full investigation: Samples covering the acute and convalescent phases of COVID-19 were provided by collaborators in the United States, Italy and Spain. Where HLA class I and class II types were available, the types were taken from metadata supplied by the sample provider, not from assay-based typing. A freely available public database, intended as a resource for researchers studying the immune response to SARS-CoV-2, is where the repertoires were released. The samples were drawn from the first 160 participants of the ongoing ImmuneRACE study and from 1,254 subjects provided by 6 global collaborators. Deeply sampled blood TCRbeta repertoires from subjects exposed to, actively infected with, or recovered from COVID-19 were included in the dataset. The sample metadata nearly always contained a de-identified subject ID, COVID-19 status, age in years and sex. The material from the prospective study consisted of cDNA or gDNA derived from T cells, B-cell-depleted T cells, or PBMCs. Paper-wide results and their limitations: Clinical and demographic metadata were provided uncurated, with the amount varying by source and participant.

The V and J ends are trimmed by 5 bases and 4 bases, leaving 9 bases between them. CDR1 and CDR2 are drawn from the germline V gene (reference sequence): SEHNR, FQNEAQ. The CDR3 numbers 12 residues from cysteine through phenylalanine. The kept DNA is CDR3 alone, 36 bases in frame from the first base. TCRbeta CDR3 regions were amplified from genomic DNA by means of the immunoSEQ Assay, a bias-controlled multiplex PCR. In the paper's pipeline: The number of nucleated cells in each sample was estimated by amplification of reference gene primers within the assay. To quantify the absolute abundance of each unique TCRbeta CDR3 rearrangement, sequence reads were collapsed and filtered. For each sample, productive Simpson clonality was calculated as the square root of Simpson's diversity index across productive rearrangements. Entries here come from immuneACCESS through TCRdb and include only in-frame sequences with V and J called. Some clones fail to appear in such tables; in the studies checked, an unresolved V gene covers under half of the shortfall, and the cause of the remainder is unknown. That table supplies the V and J calls and clone size; D and trimming were determined from the DNA. This sample comprises around 270,000 clones, about 89% of them detected only once. About 9.2% of the sample is held by the ten biggest clonotypes.

Samples from volunteer blood donors who had recovered from COVID-19 were contributed by a second Seattle source. The collaborating institutions used their own protocols to collect whole blood in K2EDTA tubes. For TCRbeta analysis, collaborators shipped samples as frozen whole blood, isolated PBMCs, or DNA extracted from either of those sample types. As regards this clone: No antigen is known for it. No much larger clonotype is one base removed from it; base qualities were not supplied.

The chain is assembled from TRBV7-9 and TRBJ2-7; a weak D assignment points to TRBD1 (6 bases agree). This TCR came from a man aged 40-49 years who had recovered from COVID-19. The material sequenced was peripheral blood. CDR3 protein: CASSLQGYEQYF. The bases are TGTGCCAGCAGCCTACAGGGTTACGAGCAGTACTTC.